This T cell receptor (beta chain) was sequenced in a study of blood T cell repertoires in COVID-19. Study information: The cDNA or gDNA used as material had been derived from T cells, B-cell-depleted T cells, or PBMCs.

Profiling relied on immunoSEQ multiplex PCR, and the TCRdb table lists in-frame clones only, not all of them. The sample has 150,000 to 170,000 clones, around 85% seen once. The V end lost 5 bases, the J end lost 4 bases, and 12 bases lay between the germline ends. This CDR3 contains 14 residues. From germline, CDR1 is ENHRY and CDR2 SYGVKD. The chain links TRBV10-3 to TRBJ1-3, with D possibly TRBD1 on 6 matching bases. The clonotype originates from a woman aged 55-75 years with acute or convalescent COVID-19. The specimen was peripheral blood. The CDR3 here is CAISSQGGGNTIYF. CDR3 nucleotides: TGTGCCATCAGTTCACAGGGAGGGGGAAACACCATATATTTT.